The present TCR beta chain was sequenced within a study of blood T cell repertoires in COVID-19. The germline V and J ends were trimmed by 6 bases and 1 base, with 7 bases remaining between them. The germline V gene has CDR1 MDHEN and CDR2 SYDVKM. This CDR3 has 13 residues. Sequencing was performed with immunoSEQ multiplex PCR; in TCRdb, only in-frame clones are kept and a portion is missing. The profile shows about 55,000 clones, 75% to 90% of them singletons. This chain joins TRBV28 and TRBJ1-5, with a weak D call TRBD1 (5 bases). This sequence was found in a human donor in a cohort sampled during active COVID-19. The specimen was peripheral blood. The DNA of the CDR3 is TGTGCCAGCAGGGACATCAGCAATCAGCCCCAGCATTTT. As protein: CASRDISNQPQHF.